These T cell receptor beta chains were read from a single sample in a study of CD8 T cells in Susac syndrome. One entry per CDR3 protein results from TCRdb running MiXCR on the immunoSEQ multiplex PCR reads. The sample has about 160,000 distinct CDR3 sequences, less than 95% seen once. The sequenced sample consisted of CD4+ T cells from PBMCs. The source of these receptors is a human donor with multiple sclerosis. Each CDR3 is given with its conserved first and last residue. Fields, in order: CDR3 DNA, CDR3 protein, J gene, D gene, clone size, V gene. A D gene is named only where the DNA matches it firmly. Clone sizes are given selectively: once, few, many, or a class where the clone is expanded.

TGTGCCAGCACCCTCGGCAACATTCAGTACTTC CASTLGNIQYF TRBJ2-4 . . TRBV12-3/TRBV12-4
TGTGCCAGCAGCTTAGGCTCTAGCTTCCGCACAGATACGCAGTATTTT CASSLGSSFRTDTQYF TRBJ2-3 . . TRBV11-3
TGTGCCACCAGTGATAGGAATCAGCCCCAGCATTTT CATSDRNQPQHF TRBJ1-5 . . TRBV24-1
TGTGCCAGCAGCGGCGGCCGCTTATTTCGCAATACGCAGTATTTT CASSGGRLFRNTQYF TRBJ2-3 . . TRBV7-8
TGCAGTGCTAAACTAGCGGGAATTTCCGAGCAGTACTTC CSAKLAGISEQYF TRBJ2-7 TRBD2 . TRBV20-1
TGTGCCAGCAGTGATTTAGGGGGGGTTGGGACCCAGTACTTC CASSDLGGVGTQYF TRBJ2-5 . . TRBV25-1
TGTGCCTGGAGAGTGGGAGGGCGCGGTGAGCAGTTCTTC CAWRVGGRGEQFF TRBJ2-1 TRBD2 . TRBV30
TGTGCCTGGACCCAGGGGGCTCTTCGCAATCAGCCCCAGCATTTT CAWTQGALRNQPQHF TRBJ1-5 TRBD1 . TRBV30
TGCGCCAGCAGCTTGGGGTATTCCACAGATACGCAGTATTTT CASSLGYSTDTQYF TRBJ2-3 . . TRBV5-1
TGTGCCAGCAGATCCGGGACTAGCGGGAGATTCACCGGGGAGCTGTTTTTT CASRSGTSGRFTGELFF TRBJ2-2 TRBD2 . TRBV7-2
TGCGCCAGCCAGCTCCTCTCTGGGGCCAACGTCCTGACTTTC CASQLLSGANVLTF TRBJ2-6 . . TRBV5-1
TGCGCCAGCAGCCAAAGGGAGGACAGGCCCCCCTACGAGCAGTACTTC CASSQREDRPPYEQYF TRBJ2-7 . . TRBV4-1
TGTGCCAGCAGTTTAAGGGGGGCCGAAAAACTGTTTTTT CASSLRGAEKLFF TRBJ1-4 . . TRBV12-3/TRBV12-4
TGTGCCAGCCTGACAGGGGTGTATGGCTACACCTTC CASLTGVYGYTF TRBJ1-2 TRBD1 . TRBV6-2/TRBV6-3
TGTGCCTGGAGTGGGTCCTTACGGCAGCCCCAGCATTTT CAWSGSLRQPQHF TRBJ1-5 . . TRBV30
TGTGCCAGCAGTTGGGACAGGAGCTATGGCTACACCTTC CASSWDRSYGYTF TRBJ1-2 TRBD1 once TRBV12-3/TRBV12-4
TGTGCCTGGAGTCGGGCGGGGGAGACCCAGTACTTC CAWSRAGETQYF TRBJ2-5 . . TRBV30
TGTGCCAGCTCACCAAATCCAACAAACTATGGCTACACCTTC CASSPNPTNYGYTF TRBJ1-2 . . TRBV18
TGTGCCAGCAGTCCGGACCCTCGCAGCAACGAGCAGTACTTC CASSPDPRSNEQYF TRBJ2-7 . . TRBV27
TGTGCCAGCAGTGGGATTGCCAGGGGCGGGGGGAATCAGCCCCAGCATTTT CASSGIARGGGNQPQHF TRBJ1-5 . . TRBV12-3/TRBV12-4
TGTGCCATTACGGACGGTTCTAACTATGGCTACACCTTC CAITDGSNYGYTF TRBJ1-2 . once TRBV10-3
TGTGCCAGCAGAGGGGAACGCAATCAGCCCCAGCATTTT CASRGERNQPQHF TRBJ1-5 . . TRBV7-2
TGTGCCAGTAGTATTGACAGGGGAGGACAGCCCCAGCATTTT CASSIDRGGQPQHF TRBJ1-5 TRBD1 . TRBV19
TGTGCCAGCAGTTTGGGACAGCCTACCGGGGAGCTGTTTTTT CASSLGQPTGELFF TRBJ2-2 TRBD1 . TRBV28
TGTGCCATCAGTGAGGGGGGGACAGCCAAAGAGACCCAGTACTTC CAISEGGTAKETQYF TRBJ2-5 . . TRBV10-3
TGTGCCTGGAGAACTAGCGGGGCAGATACGCAGTATTTT CAWRTSGADTQYF TRBJ2-3 TRBD2 . TRBV30